This passage covers 28 T cell receptor beta chains from one sample sequenced in a study of blood T cell repertoires in COVID-19 (dated by TCRdb to about 2020). The library was generated by the immunoSEQ multiplex PCR assay. In its TCRdb copy, this immuneACCESS table keeps in-frame sequences only and misses some clones. Where compared with another copy, unresolved V genes explain less than half of these, and the others have no known cause. The sample contains around 86,000 clones, 80% to 90% of them found a single time. In total, the top ten clones hold 4.5% to 5% of the sample. The specimen was peripheral blood. Receptor source: a woman at least 80 years old with acute or convalescent COVID-19.

The chain employs TRBV18 and TRBJ2-5; 7 bases map to TRBD1. The CDR3 contains 14 residues. V lost 4 bases and J lost 2; bases outside the gene matches: 4. Germline CDR1 and CDR2: KGHSH and LQKENI. CDR3 residues: CASSLGQVQETQYF. The DNA for the CDR3 is TGTGCCAGCTCACTAGGACAGGTTCAAGAGACCCAGTACTTC.

The CDR3 loop reads CASSYGQGGYGYTF. DNA of the CDR3: TGTGCCAGCAGCTACGGACAGGGTGGCTATGGCTACACCTTC. The V and J genes are TRBV7-9 and TRBJ1-2; the match to TRBD1 covers 8 bases. There are 14 residues in the CDR3. J lost 4 bases, V lost 4 bases, and 5 bases had no gene match. Per the germline V gene, CDR1 is SEHNR and CDR2 is FQNEAQ (reference sequence).

The chain links TRBV6-2 or TRBV6-3 to TRBJ2-3; 10 bases map to TRBD1. CDR3 length: 17 amino acids. Losses at the gene ends were 6 bases for V and 0 bases for J; bases not matched to a gene: 9. CDR1 and CDR2 from the germline V gene are MNHEY and SVGEGT. CDR3 loop: CASSPPGQGTSTDTQYF. Written as DNA, the CDR3 is TGTGCCAGCAGCCCCCCGGGACAGGGGACTAGCACAGATACGCAGTATTTT.

Written as DNA, the CDR3 is TGTGCCAGCTCCCAGGGGGATGAAAAACTGTTTTTT. Translating gives CASSQGDEKLFF. This sequence joins TRBV7-9 and TRBJ1-4; 7 nucleotides match TRBD1. CDR3 length: 12 amino acids. Trimming took 8 bases from V and 6 from J; bases not matched to a gene: 3. Per germline, CDR1 SEHNR and CDR2 FQNEAQ (reference sequence).

This sequence joins TRBV20-1 and TRBJ1-1; maybe TRBD1 (5 bases). The CDR3 is 11 residues long. CDR1 DFQATT and CDR2 SNEGSKA come from the germline V gene (reference sequence). V was pared by 6 bases and J by 7 bases, with 12 bases between. The CDR3 sequence: CSAFDRDEAFF. The CDR3 DNA sequence: TGCAGTGCCTTCGACAGAGATGAAGCTTTCTTT.

This rearrangement joins TRBV5-1 to TRBJ2-3, with 8 bases fitting TRBD2. CDR1 is SGHRS, CDR2 YFSETQ, per germline. Trimming at V came to 2 bases and at J to 1 base, leaving 12 bases not matched to a gene. The CDR3 consists of 18 residues. The CDR3 spells CASSFVAGSIGGTDTQYF. The CDR3 DNA is TGCGCCAGCAGCTTTGTAGCGGGATCCATTGGCGGCACAGATACGCAGTATTTT.

The V call is TRBV6-5, the J call TRBJ2-3; TRBD1 matches at 7 bases. From germline, CDR1 is MNHEY and CDR2 SVGAGI. The CDR3 runs to 13 residues. The V gene end was trimmed by 6 bases and the J gene end by 3 bases; junction bases not matched to a gene: 3. The CDR3 reads CASRKQGTDTQYF. The CDR3 region has the DNA TGTGCCAGCAGGAAACAGGGGACAGATACGCAGTATTTT.

This sequence joins TRBV9 and TRBJ2-7; 8 positions agree with TRBD2. Per germline, CDR1 SGDLS and CDR2 YYNGEE. V lost 0 bases to trimming and J lost 4 bases; unmatched junction nucleotides: 3. The CDR3 covers 14 residues. This CDR3 is CASSVEAGAYEQYF. The CDR3 region has the DNA TGTGCCAGCAGCGTAGAAGCGGGAGCGTACGAGCAGTACTTC.

The J gene is TRBJ1-1, the V gene TRBV9; the D is unclear. V lost 2 bases, J lost 1 base, and 12 bases lay in between. CDR3 length: 15 residues. Germline V lookup: CDR1 SGDLS, CDR2 YYNGEE. CDR3 in DNA: TGTGCCAGCAGCGTGGTGAGGGATCCGAACACTGAAGCTTTCTTT. This translates into CASSVVRDPNTEAFF.

The CDR3 coding sequence is TGTGCCAGCAGCTCTCCCGGGACTAGCGGGAGGGGCTCCTACAATGAGCAGTTCTTC. Translation: CASSSPGTSGRGSYNEQFF. The V and J genes are TRBV7-9 and TRBJ2-1; TRBD2 matches at 16 bases. The CDR3 is 19 residues long. CDR1 and CDR2 from the germline V gene are SEHNR and FQNEAQ (reference sequence). J gave up 0 bases and V 4 bases, and 6 bases lay outside the gene matches. Filled out from reference TRBV7-9 and TRBJ2-1, the complete variable domain reads DTGVSQNPRHKITKRGQNVTFRCDPISEHNRLYWYRQTLGQGPEFLTYFQNEAQLEKSRLLSDRFSAERPKGSFSTLEIQRTEQGDSAMYLCASSSPGTSGRGSYNEQFFGPGTRLTVL.

V gene TRBV2 combines with J gene TRBJ1-2; weak D call: TRBD1 (5 bases). Germline V gene data show CDR1 as SNHLY and CDR2 as FYNNEI. V was clipped by 6 bases and J by 2 bases, with 16 bases between them. This CDR3 has 15 residues. The CDR3 sequence is CASSGNGAQNYGYTF. DNA of the CDR3: TGTGCCAGCAGCGGAAATGGGGCACAGAACTATGGCTACACCTTC. The full variable domain, with the rest looked up from reference TRBV2 and TRBJ1-2, is EPEVTQTPSHQVTQMGQEVILRCVPISNHLYFYWYRQILGQKVEFLVSFYNNEISEKSEIFDDQFSVERPDGSNFTLKIRSTKLEDSAMYFCASSGNGAQNYGYTFGSGTRLTVV.

This sequence joins TRBV19 and TRBJ2-7, with TRBD1 as a possible D gene (6 bases). The germline CDR1 and CDR2 sequences are LNHDA and SQIVND (reference sequence). The CDR3 runs to 13 residues. V was trimmed by 3 bases and J by 5 bases, leaving 11 bases between them. Written as DNA, the CDR3 is TGTGCCAGTAGTATTCGTAAGGGGGACGAGCAGTACTTC. Its translation is CASSIRKGDEQYF.

The V and J genes are TRBV7-2 and TRBJ2-5; TRBD2 aligns across 13 bases. With 3 bases clipped from V and 5 bases from J, the junction kept 9 bases outside the gene matches. Germline V gene sequence: CDR1 SGHTA, CDR2 FQGNSA. The CDR3 is 17 residues long. The CDR3, as DNA: TGTGCCAGCAGCTTTAGGACTAGCGGGAGAGGGAGGGAGACCCAGTACTTC. Its translation is CASSFRTSGRGRETQYF. The full variable domain, completed using reference TRBV7-2 and TRBJ2-5, is GAGVSQSPSNKVTEKGKDVELRCDPISGHTALYWYRQSLGQGLEFLIYFQGNSAPDKSGLPSDRFSAERTGGSVSTLTIQRTQQEDSAVYLCASSFRTSGRGRETQYFGPGTRLLVL.

This sequence joins TRBV19 and TRBJ1-1; no definite D call. The CDR3 totals 16 residues. Trimming shortened V by 5 bases and J by 0 bases, and 16 bases separated the two germline ends. Germline loops: CDR1 LNHDA, CDR2 SQIVND (reference sequence). The CDR3 region is CASSLGRRPMNTEAFF. The CDR3 DNA is TGTGCCAGTAGTTTAGGGAGACGACCCATGAACACTGAAGCTTTCTTT.

CDR3 sequence: CASSPPDSRTTDTQYF. The DNA for the CDR3 is TGTGCCAGCTCACCACCGGACAGTCGCACCACAGATACGCAGTATTTT. This chain joins TRBV18 and TRBJ2-3, with D perhaps matching TRBD1 (6 bases). The V end was cut by 0 bases, the J end by 2 bases, with 12 bases between. Germline CDR1 KGHSH, CDR2 LQKENI. This CDR3 region has 16 residues. The full variable domain, with the rest looked up from reference TRBV18 and TRBJ2-3, is NAGVMQNPRHLVRRRGQEARLRCSPMKGHSHVYWYRQLPEEGLKFMVYLQKENIIDESGMPKERFSAEFPKEGPSILRIQQVVRGDSAAYFCASSPPDSRTTDTQYFGPGTRLTVL.

The rearrangement joins TRBV30 to TRBJ1-2; TRBD1 matches at 7 bases. Germline CDR1 is GTSNPN and CDR2 is SVGIG (reference sequence). The length of the CDR3 is 13 residues. Trimming at V came to 3 bases and at J to 8 bases, leaving 9 bases not matched to a gene. CDR3 sequence (DNA): TGTGCCTGGAGGGGCGACAGGGTGGGGGGCTACACCTTC. Its protein product is CAWRGDRVGGYTF.

This chain links TRBV29-1 with TRBJ2-2; 8 nucleotides agree with TRBD1. Germline V gene data show CDR1 as SQVTM and CDR2 as ANQGSEA. This CDR3 is 13 amino acids long. V dropped 7 bases and J dropped 1; count of bases not matched to a gene: 2. CDR3 region: CSAGTGNTGELFF. CDR3 DNA sequence: TGCAGCGCCGGGACAGGGAACACCGGGGAGCTGTTTTTT.

This chain uses TRBV14 with TRBJ2-3, with a weak D call TRBD1 (6 bases). This CDR3 spans 15 amino acids. The V gene's germline CDR1 is SGHDN and CDR2 FVKESK. Trimming cost V 4 bases and J 2 bases, with 13 bases left between them. CDR3 sequence reads: CASSPRQDFTDTQYF. The CDR3, as DNA: TGTGCCAGCAGCCCGCGACAGGATTTCACAGATACGCAGTATTTT.

This chain joins TRBV19 and TRBJ1-6; the match to TRBD1 covers 9 bases. The CDR3 covers 14 residues. Germline values: CDR1 LNHDA, CDR2 SQIVND (reference sequence). After removal of 7 bases from V and 7 bases from J, the junction contained 5 bases not matched to a gene. CDR3 nucleotide sequence: TGTGCCAGTAACACCGGGACAGGGAATTCACCCCTCCACTTT. Amino acid sequence: CASNTGTGNSPLHF.

The CDR3 DNA sequence: TGTGCCAGCAGTCATCAGGTCCGAGACACTCTAAGGTCACCCCTCCACTTT. Protein: CASSHQVRDTLRSPLHF. The rearrangement uses TRBV14 and TRBJ1-6; no clear D. V was clipped by 6 bases and J by 10 bases, with 25 bases between them. The germline V gene encodes CDR1 SGHDN and CDR2 FVKESK. This CDR3 region has 17 residues.

The rearrangement joins TRBV10-3 to TRBJ1-1; unclear D gene. Trimming removed 4 bases at V and 3 bases at J, with 9 bases between. Germline loops: CDR1 ENHRY, CDR2 SYGVKD. The CDR3 length is 13 residues. The CDR3 DNA reads as TGTGCCATCAGTGTGGGGAGGGACACTGAAGCTTTCTTT. Its translation: CAISVGRDTEAFF.

The chain carries TRBV18 and TRBJ1-5; 7 bases are shared with TRBD1. Losses at the gene ends were 4 bases for V and 2 bases for J; bases not matched to a gene: 5. Germline lookup yields CDR1 KGHSH and CDR2 LQKENI. The CDR3 has 15 amino acids. In DNA, the CDR3 is TGTGCCAGCTCACAGACAGGGTTTGGCAATCAGCCCCAGCATTTT. This gives the protein CASSQTGFGNQPQHF.

Here the CDR3 DNA reads TGTGCCAGCAGCTTTAGCGGGAGCGTTGAAGAGACCCAGTACTTC. Translated: CASSFSGSVEETQYF. The chain recombines TRBV7-9 with TRBJ2-5; 9 nucleotides line up with TRBD2. The trim removed 3 bases at V and 3 bases at J, leaving 5 bases unmatched. Germline CDR1 SEHNR, CDR2 FQNEAQ (reference sequence). This CDR3 contains 15 residues. The full variable domain, its missing parts supplied by reference TRBV7-9 and TRBJ2-5, is DTGVSQNPRHKITKRGQNVTFRCDPISEHNRLYWYRQTLGQGPEFLTYFQNEAQLEKSRLLSDRFSAERPKGSFSTLEIQRTEQGDSAMYLCASSFSGSVEETQYFGPGTRLLVL.

J is TRBJ2-5 and V is TRBV28, with D tentatively TRBD1 (5 bases). In germline, CDR1 is MDHEN, CDR2 SYDVKM. V lost 6 bases, J lost 5 bases, and 19 bases lay in between. The CDR3 sequence is 15 residues long. The CDR3 nucleotides read TGTGCCAGCAGACCGCCCAGGGCCCCTCGGGAGACCCAGTACTTC. This gives the protein CASRPPRAPRETQYF.

This clone was counted only a few times. V gene TRBV29-1 combines with J gene TRBJ2-2; 9 nucleotides align to TRBD1. With V trimmed by 6 bases and J by 5 bases, 7 bases remained unmatched. This CDR3 has 14 amino acids. Germline V CDR1 and CDR2: SQVTM, ANQGSEA. The CDR3, as DNA: TGCAGCGTGGAGGGACAGGGAGGGACCGGGGAGCTGTTTTTT. Translation gives CSVEGQGGTGELFF.

V is TRBV7-2 and J is TRBJ2-1; D ambiguous. V lost 2 bases, J lost 9 bases, and 23 bases lay in between. CDR3 length: 17 residues. The germline V gene has CDR1 SGHTA and CDR2 FQGNSA. The CDR3 loop is CASSLFLGRPYEGEQFF. For the CDR3, the DNA is TGTGCCAGCAGCTTATTTCTGGGCAGGCCATACGAAGGTGAGCAGTTCTTC.

The chain couples TRBV19 to TRBJ1-4; 8 bases match TRBD1. After removal of 4 bases from V and 1 base from J, the junction contained 2 bases not matched to a gene. Germline-derived CDR1 and CDR2 are LNHDA and SQIVND (reference sequence). The CDR3 loop spans 15 amino acids. This chain's CDR3 is CASSTGTGTNEKLFF. The CDR3 DNA reads TGTGCCAGTAGTACGGGGACAGGAACTAATGAAAAACTGTTTTTT.

The chain couples TRBV5-1 to TRBJ2-5; 8 bases agree with TRBD2. Germline V lookup: CDR1 SGHRS, CDR2 YFSETQ. V was pared by 4 bases and J by 5 bases, with 13 bases of the junction left unmatched. This CDR3 has 16 residues. The CDR3 DNA is TGCGCCAGCAGCCCACGGCCGGGGGGGAATGCGGAGACCCAGTACTTC. As protein: CASSPRPGGNAETQYF.